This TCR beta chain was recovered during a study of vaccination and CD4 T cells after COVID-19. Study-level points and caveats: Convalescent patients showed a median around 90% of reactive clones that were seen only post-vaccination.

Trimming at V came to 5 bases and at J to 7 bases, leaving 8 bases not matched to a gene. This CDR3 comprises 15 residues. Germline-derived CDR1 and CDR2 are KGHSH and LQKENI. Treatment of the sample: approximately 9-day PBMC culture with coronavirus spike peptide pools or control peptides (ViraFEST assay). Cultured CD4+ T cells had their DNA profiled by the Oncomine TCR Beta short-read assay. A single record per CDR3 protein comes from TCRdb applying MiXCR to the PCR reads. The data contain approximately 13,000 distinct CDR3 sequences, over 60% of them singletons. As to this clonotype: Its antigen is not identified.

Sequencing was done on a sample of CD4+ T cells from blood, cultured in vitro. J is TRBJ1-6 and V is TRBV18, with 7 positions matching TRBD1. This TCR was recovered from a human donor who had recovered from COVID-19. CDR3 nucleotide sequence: TGTGCCAGCTCAGAGCGGCAGGGGGGAAATTCACCCCTCCACTTT. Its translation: CASSERQGGNSPLHF.